The 13 T cell receptor beta chains in this list originate from one sample, sequenced in a study of T-cell memory formation after mild COVID-19. Each CDR3 protein gets one entry after TCRdb re-called the 5' RACE reads with MiXCR. In the table there are 200,000 to 250,000 distinct CDR3 sequences, approximately 15% of which are singletons. Material for sequencing was PBMCs or a T cell subset sorted from them (not recorded which). The receptors shown here come from an adult woman who had mild COVID-19 (a few samples of this study predate the infection). Cell type and time point are not known.

This clonotype was found a few times. This chain uses TRBV20-1 with TRBJ2-3; D perhaps matches TRBD1 (6 bases). CDR1 and CDR2 (germline): DFQATT, SNEGSKA (reference sequence). The length of the CDR3 is 15 residues. The ends were cut back, 3 bases at V and 1 base at J, with 14 bases in the middle. The CDR3 protein is CSARRRGFGTDTQYF. CDR3 nucleotide sequence: TGCAGTGCTAGGCGCAGGGGCTTTGGCACAGATACGCAGTATTTT.

This clonotype was detected many times. The chain is built from TRBV29-1 and TRBJ2-7, with 10 bases identical to TRBD1. The CDR3 totals 13 residues. J was trimmed by 4 bases and V by 7 bases; bases with no gene match: 7. Germline assignment: CDR1 SQVTM and CDR2 ANQGSEA. DNA of the CDR3: TGCAGCGCCACTCGGACAGGGGGGTACGAGCAGTACTTC. It encodes CSATRTGGYEQYF.

The chain is built from TRBV2 and TRBJ1-2; 7 nucleotides line up with TRBD1. Unmatched junction bases numbered 2, after V lost 8 bases and J lost 2 bases. Germline loops: CDR1 SNHLY, CDR2 FYNNEI. The CDR3 sequence is 12 residues long. The chain's CDR3 is CASEQGNYGYTF. CDR3 in DNA: TGTGCCAGCGAACAGGGGAACTATGGCTACACCTTC.

The chain combines TRBV6-1 with TRBJ2-2; 8 nucleotides line up with TRBD2. The CDR3 runs to 16 residues. Germline V gene data show CDR1 as MNHNS and CDR2 as SASEGT. The V and J ends lost 6 bases and 5 bases, in that order; junction bases with no gene match: 11. For the CDR3, the DNA is TGTGCCAGCAGATTTAGGACTAGCTCCCATACCGGGGAGCTGTTTTTT. As protein: CASRFRTSSHTGELFF.

This clonotype was seen ten or more times. This sequence joins TRBV5-1 and TRBJ1-1, with a tentative D call TRBD1 (6 bases). The CDR3 totals 15 residues. The ends were cut back, 3 bases at V and 1 base at J, with 13 bases in the middle. In germline, CDR1 is SGHRS, CDR2 YFSETQ. CDR3: CASSSAGTTNTEAFF. Written as DNA, the CDR3 is TGCGCCAGCAGCTCAGCCGGGACAACGAACACTGAAGCTTTCTTT.

This clonotype was seen only a few times. The J gene is TRBJ1-5, the V gene TRBV28, with D possibly TRBD1 on 5 matching bases. Trimming took 9 bases from V and 6 from J, leaving 24 bases between them. Germline loops: CDR1 MDHEN, CDR2 SYDVKM. The CDR3 loop spans 16 amino acids. The CDR3 spells CASGALGEGQGQPQHF. Here the CDR3 DNA reads TGTGCCAGTGGGGCTCTAGGGGAGGGGCAGGGTCAGCCCCAGCATTTT.

This clonotype was found many times. The chain uses TRBV3-1 and TRBJ2-3, with TRBD2 matching 14 bases. The V and J ends lost 1 base and 5 bases, in that order; junction bases with no gene match: 2. The CDR3 runs to 16 residues. CDR1 is LGHDT, CDR2 YNNKEL, per germline (reference sequence). CDR3 nucleotide sequence: TGTGCCAGCAGCCAAGGGACTAGCGGGAGGCTAGATACGCAGTATTTT. Its translation: CASSQGTSGRLDTQYF.

About this clonotype itself: The germline gene is not matched at one end of the junction; a read error may be the cause. CDR3 amino acids: CASSLALTGTEQFF. In nucleotides, the CDR3 is TGTGCTAGCAGCTTAGCACTCACGGGTACTGAGCAGTTCTTC. The chain joins TRBV7-7 to TRBJ2-1; D remains unclear. This CDR3 contains 14 residues. Germline-derived CDR1 and CDR2 are SSHAT and FNYEAQ (reference sequence).

This clonotype was observed a handful of times. The rearrangement uses TRBV6-6 and TRBJ1-1, with D hard to call. In germline, CDR1 is MNHNY, CDR2 SVGAGI (reference sequence). Trimming stripped 0 bases from V and 0 bases from J, with 5 bases between. The CDR3 covers 14 residues. CDR3 amino acids: CASSYSGVNTEAFF. The CDR3 DNA reads as TGTGCCAGCAGTTACTCGGGCGTGAACACTGAAGCTTTCTTT.

To note about this clonotype: One junction end disagrees with the germline gene, perhaps due to a read error. The CDR3 loop reads CASSLTGLGNQPKHF. DNA for the CDR3: TGTGCCAGCAGTTTAACAGGCCTGGGCAATCAGCCCAAGCATTTT. The chain recombines TRBV27 with TRBJ1-5; D possibly corresponds to TRBD1 (5 bases). Germline V gene lookup returns CDR1 MNHEY and CDR2 SMNVEV (reference sequence). This CDR3 is 15 amino acids long.

The rearrangement links TRBV6-1 to TRBJ1-2, with 7 bases that match TRBD1. Germline loops: CDR1 MNHNS, CDR2 SASEGT. V gave up 2 bases and J gave up 4 bases; unmatched junction bases: 4. The CDR3 spans 14 residues. The CDR3 coding sequence is TGTGCCAGCAGTGAAAGGGGACAGAGCTATGGCTACACCTTC. Its translation is CASSERGQSYGYTF.

This clonotype was seen at least ten times. The chain combines TRBV4-2 with TRBJ2-5, with D possibly matching TRBD1 (6 bases). This CDR3 comprises 15 residues. CDR1 is LGHNA, CDR2 YNFKEQ, per germline. The ends were cut back, 1 base at V and 2 bases at J, with 11 bases in the middle. The CDR3 loop is CASSQAGTKQETQYF. The DNA of the CDR3 is TGTGCCAGCAGCCAAGCCGGGACAAAGCAAGAGACCCAGTACTTC.

This clonotype was seen a few times. The chain has TRBV12-3 or TRBV12-4 and TRBJ1-2; 8 bases align to TRBD1. V gave up 11 bases and J gave up 4 bases; unmatched junction bases: 9. The CDR3 spans 13 residues. The CDR3 loop is CASHRGWGYGYTF. The CDR3 region has the DNA TGTGCCTCTCACAGGGGGTGGGGCTATGGCTACACCTTC.